This T cell receptor beta chain was identified in a study of identical twins. In germline, CDR1 is SNHLY, CDR2 FYNNEI. The length of the CDR3 is 14 residues. Trimming took off 4 bases at V and 8 bases at J, with 15 bases between the two ends. TCRdb called the 5' RACE reads again in MiXCR, with one record for every CDR3 protein. The sample contains hundreds of thousands of distinct CDR3 sequences, 12% of which appear only once. This clonotype was found a few times. This sample also appeared in a second study, on yellow fever vaccine responses in identical twins.

This sequence joins TRBV2 and TRBJ2-4; tentatively, D is TRBD1 (6 bases). Sequencing was performed on PBMCs. The TCR sequence derives from a young woman in good health. The CDR3 reads CASSVRVGADIQYF. The CDR3 region has the DNA TGTGCCAGCAGTGTTCGGGTGGGGGCCGACATTCAGTACTTC.